The 8 T cell receptor beta chains presented below share a single source sample, sequenced in a study of identical twins. TCRdb redid the calling of the 5' RACE reads with MiXCR, one entry per CDR3 protein. This table holds around 220,000 distinct CDR3 sequences, over 12% found once. Sequenced material: memory (CD45RO+) T cells sorted from blood. Receptor source: a woman in her late teens or twenties in good health.

In this sample, this clonotype turned up many times. This sequence joins TRBV4-3 and TRBJ2-1; D perhaps matches TRBD2 (6 bases). Germline V gene lookup returns CDR1 LGHNA and CDR2 YSLEER. Trimming cost V 2 bases and J 8 bases, with 16 bases left between them. The CDR3 sequence is 15 residues long. The chain's CDR3 is CASSQRSGEVDEQFF. DNA for the CDR3: TGCGCCAGCAGCCAAAGGTCGGGAGAGGTCGATGAGCAGTTCTTC.

The chain has TRBV20-1 and TRBJ2-7; 14 nucleotides agree with TRBD2. In germline, CDR1 is DFQATT, CDR2 SNEGSKA (reference sequence). CDR3 length: 15 residues. V lost 1 base and J lost 7; bases outside the gene matches: 6. CDR3 sequence reads: CSARVRLAGGGEQYF. The CDR3 nucleotides are TGCAGTGCTAGAGTACGACTAGCGGGAGGGGGTGAGCAGTACTTC.

This clonotype occurred a few times. V usage is TRBV5-1 and J usage is TRBJ1-3; the D is unclear. Trimming removed 0 bases from V and 4 bases from J, with 8 bases in between. Per the germline V gene, CDR1 is SGHRS and CDR2 is YFSETQ. The CDR3 runs to 14 residues. Here the CDR3 reads CASSLEAGGNTIYF. The CDR3 DNA reads TGCGCCAGCAGCTTGGAGGCGGGAGGAAACACCATATATTTT.

This clonotype has at least ten counts. The rearrangement uses TRBV7-6 and TRBJ2-3; no firm D call. The CDR3 is 13 residues long. The germline V gene encodes CDR1 SGHVS and CDR2 FNYEAQ. The ends were cut back, 0 bases at V and 4 bases at J, with 5 bases in the middle. CDR3 region: CASSLAPPDTQYF. In nucleotides, the CDR3 is TGTGCCAGCAGCTTAGCGCCCCCAGATACGCAGTATTTT.

The V gene is TRBV7-9, the J gene TRBJ2-2; D remains unclear. CDR3 size: 11 residues. Per the germline V gene, CDR1 is SEHNR and CDR2 is FQNEAQ (reference sequence). Trimming cost V 4 bases and J 6 bases, with 3 bases left between them. The CDR3 bases are TGTGCCAGCAGCTGGGCCGGGGAGCTGTTTTTT. Translation: CASSWAGELFF.

The table lists this clonotype with a few counts. This sequence joins TRBV6-2 or TRBV6-3 and TRBJ2-3, with D perhaps TRBD1 or TRBD2 (5 bases each). Per germline, CDR1 MNHEY and CDR2 SVGEGT. The CDR3 is made up of 15 amino acids. Trimming removed 4 bases from V and 6 bases from J, with 17 bases in between. Written as DNA, the CDR3 is TGTGCCAGCAGTTGGGACCGGCCCCCTTGGGATACGCAGTATTTT. It encodes CASSWDRPPWDTQYF.

In its sample, this clonotype was seen a few times. The CDR3 sequence is CASSTGTGGSTQYF. The CDR3 region has the DNA TGTGCCAGCTCGACCGGGACAGGGGGTAGTACGCAGTATTTT. The chain is built from TRBV10-3 and TRBJ2-3, with 11 nucleotides matching TRBD1. CDR1 and CDR2 from the germline V gene are ENHRY and SYGVKD. This CDR3 spans 14 amino acids. Unmatched junction bases numbered 11, after V lost 10 bases and J lost 8 bases.

This clonotype was seen only a few times. The V gene is TRBV10-2, the J gene TRBJ1-2, with D unclear. This CDR3 is built from 13 residues. CDR1 is WSHSY, CDR2 SAAADI, per germline. V was cut by 5 bases and J by 2 bases, with 9 bases left in between. CDR3 bases: TGCGCCAGCAGTTTGGCCAGGAACTATGGCTACACCTTC. Translating it yields CASSLARNYGYTF.